This TCR beta chain was retrieved from a study of cytomegalovirus exposure and HLA in healthy donors. PCR primers comprised 60 Vbeta and 13 Jbeta primers. The data were produced by immunoSEQ multiplex PCR, yet TCRdb's version contains in-frame clones alone and is incomplete. Of 95,000 to 100,000 clones listed, around 80% were seen once; the top ten hold 7% to 10%. Study-wide results and caveats: Through in vitro validation, a few CMV-associated chains were shown to be specific for CMV antigens. Investigators reported around 150 TCR beta chains as tied to cytomegalovirus.

This clone came up once. Its antigen is not known. At collection, donors were nominally healthy, but unrecorded immune exposures were probable. The sample was PBMCs. The TCR originated in a human donor in good health.

The CDR3 DNA reads TGTGCCAGCAGCTTTGAGGTGAATGAGCAGTTCTTC. Amino acids: CASSFEVNEQFF. The chain couples TRBV7-9 to TRBJ2-1; unclear D gene. The CDR3 loop spans 12 amino acids. Deletions cut 3 bases from V and 7 bases from J, with 7 bases between. Germline V gene data show CDR1 as SEHNR and CDR2 as FQNEAQ (reference sequence).